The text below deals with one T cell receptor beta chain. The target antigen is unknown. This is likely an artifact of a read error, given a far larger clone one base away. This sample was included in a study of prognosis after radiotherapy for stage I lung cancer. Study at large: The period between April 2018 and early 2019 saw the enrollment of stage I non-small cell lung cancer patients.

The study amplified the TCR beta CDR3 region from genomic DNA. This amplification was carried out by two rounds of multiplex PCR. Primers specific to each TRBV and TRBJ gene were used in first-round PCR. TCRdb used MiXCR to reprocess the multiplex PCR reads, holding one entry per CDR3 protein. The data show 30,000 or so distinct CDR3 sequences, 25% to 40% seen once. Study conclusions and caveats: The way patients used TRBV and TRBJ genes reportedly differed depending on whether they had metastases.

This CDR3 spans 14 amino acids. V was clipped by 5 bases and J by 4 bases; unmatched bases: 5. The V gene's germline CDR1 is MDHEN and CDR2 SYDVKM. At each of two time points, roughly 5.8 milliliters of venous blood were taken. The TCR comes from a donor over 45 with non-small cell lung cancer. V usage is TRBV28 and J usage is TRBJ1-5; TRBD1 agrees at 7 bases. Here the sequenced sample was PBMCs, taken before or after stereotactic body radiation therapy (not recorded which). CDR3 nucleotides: TGTGCCAGCAGTGTACAGGGGTCAAATCAGCCCCAGCATTTT. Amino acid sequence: CASSVQGSNQPQHF.